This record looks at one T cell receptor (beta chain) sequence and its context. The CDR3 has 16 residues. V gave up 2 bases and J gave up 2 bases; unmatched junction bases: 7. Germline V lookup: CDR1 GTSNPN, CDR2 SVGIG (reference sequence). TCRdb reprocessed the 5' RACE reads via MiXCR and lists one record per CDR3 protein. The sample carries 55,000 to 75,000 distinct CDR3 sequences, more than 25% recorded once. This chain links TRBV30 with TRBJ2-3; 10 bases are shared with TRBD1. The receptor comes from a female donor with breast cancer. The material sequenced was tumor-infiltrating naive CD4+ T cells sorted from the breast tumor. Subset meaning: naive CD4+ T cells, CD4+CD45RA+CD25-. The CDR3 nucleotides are TGTGCCTGGAGTCGGGACAGGGGCCCTCTCACAGATACGCAGTATTTT. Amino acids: CAWSRDRGPLTDTQYF. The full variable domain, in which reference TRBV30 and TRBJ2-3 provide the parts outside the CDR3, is SQTIHQWPATLVQPVGSPLSLECTVEGTSNPNLYWYRQAAGRGLQLLFYSVGIGQISSEVPQNLSASRPQDRQFILSSKKLLLSDSGFYLCAWSRDRGPLTDTQYFGPGTRLTVL.